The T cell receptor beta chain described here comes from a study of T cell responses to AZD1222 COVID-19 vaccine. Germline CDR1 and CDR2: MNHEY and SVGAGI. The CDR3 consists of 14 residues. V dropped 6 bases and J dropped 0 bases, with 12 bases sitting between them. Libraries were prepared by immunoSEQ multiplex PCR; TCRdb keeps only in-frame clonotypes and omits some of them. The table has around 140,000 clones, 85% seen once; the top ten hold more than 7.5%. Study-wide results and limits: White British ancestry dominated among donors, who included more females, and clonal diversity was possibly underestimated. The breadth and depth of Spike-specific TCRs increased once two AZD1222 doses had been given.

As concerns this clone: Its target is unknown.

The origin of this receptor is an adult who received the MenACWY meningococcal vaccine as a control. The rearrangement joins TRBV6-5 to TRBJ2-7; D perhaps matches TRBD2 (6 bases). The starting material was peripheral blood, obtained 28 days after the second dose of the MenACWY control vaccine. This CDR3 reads CASRRDWSSYEQYF. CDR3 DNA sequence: TGTGCCAGCAGGAGGGACTGGAGCTCCTACGAGCAGTACTTC.